One TCR beta chain is described in this entry. MiXCR was run by TCRdb on the 5' RACE reads, yielding one entry per CDR3 protein. The profile shows roughly 290,000 distinct CDR3 sequences, roughly 9.7% of them singletons. The V gene end was trimmed by 0 bases and the J gene end by 2 bases; junction bases not matched to a gene: 7. This CDR3 contains 17 residues. CDR1 GTSNPN and CDR2 SVGIG come from the germline V gene (reference sequence). The data derive from a study of identical twins. This sample was also put to use in a study of yellow fever vaccine responses in identical twins.

The receptor comes from a young woman in good health. Source material: CD8+ T cells sorted from blood. The rearrangement uses TRBV30 and TRBJ2-1, with 10 bases matching TRBD2. The CDR3 region is CAWSVWLAGETYNEQFF. CDR3 in DNA: TGTGCCTGGAGTGTTTGGCTAGCGGGGGAGACCTACAATGAGCAGTTCTTC.